One and the same sample provided the 17 T cell receptor beta chains below, sequenced in a study of blood T cell repertoires in COVID-19. Generated by immunoSEQ multiplex PCR, the TCRdb table keeps only in-frame clones and is missing some. Of 150,000 to 200,000 clones detected, approximately 95% appear once; the ten largest clones hold 3.5% to 5%. Sequencing input: peripheral blood. The receptors shown here come from a woman between 45 and 60 years old with acute or convalescent COVID-19.

The chain links TRBV5-4 to TRBJ1-6, with a tentative D call TRBD1 (5 bases). The CDR3 length is 15 residues. Germline V gene data show CDR1 as SGHNT and CDR2 as YYREEE (reference sequence). Trimming pared 0 bases from V and 7 bases from J, leaving 11 bases between. The CDR3 DNA sequence: TGTGCCAGCAGCTTGGAGGGACTTTTGAATTCACCCCTCCACTTT. It encodes CASSLEGLLNSPLHF. Drawing the rest from reference TRBV5-4 and TRBJ1-6, the complete variable domain is ETGVTQSPTHLIKTRGQQVTLRCSSQSGHNTVSWYQQALGQGPQFIFQYYREEENGRGNFPPRFSGLQFPNYSSELNVNALELDDSALYLCASSLEGLLNSPLHFGNGTRLTVT.

This clone occurred once. The chain combines TRBV15 with TRBJ2-7; maybe TRBD1 (5 bases). The CDR3 length is 15 residues. CDR1 and CDR2 (germline): LNHNV, YYDKDF (reference sequence). Trimming took 0 bases from V and 1 from J, leaving 10 bases between them. DNA of the CDR3: TGTGCCACCAGCAGAGAGAGGACAATGTCCTACGAGCAGTACTTC. Its translation is CATSRERTMSYEQYF.

The J gene is TRBJ1-2, the V gene TRBV12-5; a possible D gene is TRBD1 (5 bases). Germline CDR1 and CDR2: LGHNT and FRNRAP. Deletions cut 7 bases from V and 4 bases from J, with 13 bases between. CDR3 length: 13 amino acids. This CDR3 reads CASDKDSPYGYTF. The CDR3 nucleotides are TGTGCTAGTGACAAAGACAGCCCCTATGGCTACACCTTC.

This clone has just a few counts. The V call is TRBV19, the J call TRBJ1-6; 9 positions match TRBD1. Losses at the gene ends were 6 bases for V and 7 bases for J; bases not matched to a gene: 7. CDR1 LNHDA and CDR2 SQIVND come from the germline V gene (reference sequence). The CDR3 is 15 amino acids. The CDR3 nucleotides are TGTGCCAGTAGAGGGACAGGGCAACACAATTCACCCCTCCACTTT. It encodes CASRGTGQHNSPLHF.

V and J are TRBV4-1 and TRBJ1-3; D perhaps matches TRBD1 (6 bases). V gave up 4 bases and J gave up 4 bases, with 14 bases separating them. Germline CDR1 is MGHRA and CDR2 is YSYEKL. This CDR3 region has 15 residues. The CDR3 reads CASSRNRVEGNTIYF. The CDR3 nucleotides are TGCGCCAGCAGCCGAAACAGGGTGGAAGGAAACACCATATATTTT.

A word on this clone: The sample has other DNA sequences that encode this CDR3 too. The chain uses TRBV5-1 and TRBJ2-7; 9 bases are a match to TRBD1. This CDR3 spans 13 amino acids. The ends lost 0 bases at V and 6 bases at J; junction bases unmatched: 1. Per the germline V gene, CDR1 is SGHRS and CDR2 is YFSETQ. CDR3 in amino acids: CASSLGQGGEQYF. For the CDR3, the DNA is TGCGCCAGCAGCTTGGGACAGGGGGGCGAGCAGTACTTC.

CDR3 in DNA: TGTGCCAGCAGCTACCCCGAGGAAACAGGGAGCTCCTACGAGCAGTACTTC. This translates into CASSYPEETGSSYEQYF. The chain recombines TRBV7-8 with TRBJ2-7; a weak D match, TRBD1 (6 bases). V lost 4 bases to trimming and J lost 0 bases, with 19 bases between them. There are 17 residues in the CDR3. In germline, CDR1 is SGHVS, CDR2 FQNEAQ.

The chain carries TRBV9 and TRBJ1-1; TRBD1 matches 9 bases. V shed 4 bases and J 4 bases; nucleotides not matched to a gene: 2. CDR1 SGDLS and CDR2 YYNGEE come from the germline V gene. The CDR3 totals 13 residues. This chain's CDR3 is CASSRGQGTEAFF. CDR3 nucleotide sequence: TGTGCCAGCAGCAGGGGACAGGGCACTGAAGCTTTCTTT.

The V call is TRBV6-5, the J call TRBJ2-5, with 7 bases aligning to TRBD1. The J segment lost 7 bases and the V segment lost 7 bases, leaving 12 bases of the junction unmatched. In germline, CDR1 is MNHEY, CDR2 SVGAGI. The length of the CDR3 is 14 residues. CDR3 residues: CASIRPGGLGTQYF. In nucleotides, the CDR3 is TGTGCCAGCATCCGCCCAGGGGGATTGGGGACCCAGTACTTC.

This chain connects TRBV6-1 to TRBJ2-3; 7 bases are a match to TRBD2. CDR3 length: 15 amino acids. The junction had 2 bases not matched to a gene; V was cut back by 2 bases and J by 0 bases. The germline V gene has CDR1 MNHNS and CDR2 SASEGT. The CDR3 DNA reads TGTGCCAGCAGTGAATGGGGGGGGAGCACAGATACGCAGTATTTT. It specifies CASSEWGGSTDTQYF.

This clone was seen once. J is TRBJ1-3 and V is TRBV29-1, with no clear D. With 2 bases removed from V and 0 bases from J, the gap between germline ends came to 14 bases. Germline V gene lookup returns CDR1 SQVTM and CDR2 ANQGSEA. CDR3 size: 16 residues. As DNA, the CDR3 is TGCAGCGTTGAAACCGGGTCGTATCGCTCTGGAAACACCATATATTTT. This translates into CSVETGSYRSGNTIYF.

CDR3 in amino acids: CASTLRDSNEKLFF. The CDR3 nucleotides are TGTGCCAGCACCCTCCGGGACAGTAATGAAAAACTGTTTTTT. The V call is TRBV2, the J call TRBJ1-4; 7 bases agree with TRBD1. The CDR3 has 14 residues. Trimming took 7 bases from V and 4 from J; bases not matched to a gene: 6. Germline V gene lookup returns CDR1 SNHLY and CDR2 FYNNEI. The variable domain in full, with the rest retrieved from reference TRBV2 and TRBJ1-4, is EPEVTQTPSHQVTQMGQEVILRCVPISNHLYFYWYRQILGQKVEFLVSFYNNEISEKSEIFDDQFSVERPDGSNFTLKIRSTKLEDSAMYFCASTLRDSNEKLFFGSGTQLSVL.

The J gene is TRBJ2-3, the V gene TRBV5-8; TRBD2 matches at 11 bases. Losses at the gene ends were 3 bases for V and 0 bases for J; bases not matched to a gene: 9. CDR1 and CDR2 (germline): SGHTS, YDEGEE. This CDR3 region has 18 residues. The chain's CDR3 is CASSSRLAGPTSTDTQYF. For the CDR3, the DNA is TGTGCCAGCAGCTCCAGACTAGCGGGGCCGACAAGCACAGATACGCAGTATTTT.

The V gene is TRBV7-3, the J gene TRBJ2-7, with 7 bases fitting TRBD2. V dropped 6 bases and J dropped 3; count of bases not matched to a gene: 11. This CDR3 is built from 15 residues. The germline gives CDR1 SGHTA, CDR2 FQGTGA. The CDR3 DNA follows: TGTGCCAGCAGTCAATGGGGGGGATATGACTACGAGCAGTACTTC. This encodes CASSQWGGYDYEQYF.

The chain joins TRBV28 to TRBJ1-6; the D is unclear. V gave up 6 bases and J gave up 7 bases, with 16 bases separating them. The CDR3 runs to 15 residues. The germline CDR1 and CDR2 sequences are MDHEN and SYDVKM. CDR3 residues: CASSPLNSRNSPLHF. DNA for the CDR3: TGTGCCAGCAGCCCCCTGAACTCGAGAAATTCACCCCTCCACTTT.

In the case of this clone: In the same sample, other DNA sequences code for this CDR3. The chain links TRBV3-1 (or the pseudogene TRBV3-2) to TRBJ1-1; D is unclear. Trimming stripped 1 base from V and 2 bases from J, with 8 bases between. The CDR3 is made up of 14 amino acids. Germline V lookup: CDR1 LGHDT, CDR2 YNNKEL (reference sequence). CDR3 residues: CASSQGTANTEAFF. CDR3 DNA: TGTGCCAGCAGCCAAGGTACAGCAAACACTGAAGCTTTCTTT.

CDR3 protein: CASSVGRDRVYGNTIYF. The CDR3 bases are TGTGCCAGCAGCGTCGGACGGGACAGGGTTTACGGAAACACCATATATTTT. This chain connects TRBV5-6 to TRBJ1-3; 9 nucleotides agree with TRBD1. With V trimmed by 4 bases and J by 4 bases, 12 bases remained unmatched. The CDR3 runs 17 residues. The V gene's germline CDR1 is SGHDT and CDR2 YYEEEE.